The clone carrying this T cell receptor (beta chain) was seen only a few times. The target antigen is unknown. This record belongs to a study of metastatic and nonmetastatic thyroid tumors. Study-wide context: For malignant and benign thyroid patients, tumor or nodule tissue and blood were the sources whose repertoires were compared.

Original processing notes: Built for papillary thyroid cancer, a distant-metastasis classifier drew on CDR3 differences across clinicopathological groups. TCRdb used MiXCR to call clones anew from the PCR reads. These V and J calls rely on TCRdb rather than the paper's analysis. The data hold 6,000 or so clones, with about a third observed a single time. Trimming left V 6 bases short and J 8 bases short, with 20 bases between. The CDR3 sequence is 16 residues long. From germline, CDR1 is MNHNS and CDR2 SASEGT. Study findings and constraints: Malignant thyroid tumors reportedly exceeded benign nodules significantly in TCR beta diversity, with the difference appearing in blood and tumor.

Thyroid surgery was preceded by no treatment in any patient. The V gene is TRBV6-1, the J gene TRBJ1-6, with a weak D call TRBD1 (6 bases). This sequence originates from a male donor with papillary thyroid cancer or a benign thyroid nodule (not recorded which). Some clones in this sample may be carry-over from other donors' samples. Source material: adjacent normal tissue. CDR3 sequence reads: CASRRRQAGADSPLHF. The CDR3 bases are TGTGCCAGCAGAAGAAGACAGGCCGGGGCGGATTCACCCCTCCACTTT.